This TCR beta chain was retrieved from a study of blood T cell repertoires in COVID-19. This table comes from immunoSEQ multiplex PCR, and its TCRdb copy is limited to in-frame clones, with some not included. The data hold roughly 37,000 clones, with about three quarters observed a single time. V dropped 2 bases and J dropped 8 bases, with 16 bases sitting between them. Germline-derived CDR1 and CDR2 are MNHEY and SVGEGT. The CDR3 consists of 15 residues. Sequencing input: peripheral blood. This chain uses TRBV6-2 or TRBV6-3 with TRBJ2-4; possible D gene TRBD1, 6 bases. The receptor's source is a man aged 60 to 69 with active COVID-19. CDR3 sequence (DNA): TGTGCCAGCAGTTACCCAAAACAGGGTAGGGACATTCAGTACTTC. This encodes CASSYPKQGRDIQYF.